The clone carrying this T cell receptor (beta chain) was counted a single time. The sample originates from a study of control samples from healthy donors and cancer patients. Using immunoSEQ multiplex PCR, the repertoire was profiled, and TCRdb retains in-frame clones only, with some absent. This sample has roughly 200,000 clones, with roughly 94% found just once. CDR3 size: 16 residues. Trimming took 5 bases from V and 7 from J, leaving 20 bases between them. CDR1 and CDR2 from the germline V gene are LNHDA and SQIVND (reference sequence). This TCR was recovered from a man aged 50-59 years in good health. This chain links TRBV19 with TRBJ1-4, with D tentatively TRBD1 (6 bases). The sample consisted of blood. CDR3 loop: CASSWARQVRGEKLFF. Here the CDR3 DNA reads TGTGCCAGTAGTTGGGCCCGACAGGTCCGCGGTGAAAAACTGTTTTTT.